The next 18 T cell receptor beta chains were all read from a single sample in a study of T cells in Graves' hyperthyroidism and ophthalmopathy. Using RNA transcripts as the source, TCR beta CDR3 regions were amplified. First-round RT-PCR with HTBI primers amplified the TCR CDR3 region. MiXCR, run by TCRdb on the multiplex PCR reads, gives a single entry per CDR3 protein. This table holds a few hundred thousand distinct CDR3 sequences, approximately 14% found once. Sequencing used blood. All receptors derive from a woman aged 40 to 55 with Graves' hyperthyroidism.

In its sample, this clonotype was seen many times. V usage is TRBV12-3 or TRBV12-4 and J usage is TRBJ2-1; 7 bases line up with TRBD2. V lost 7 bases, J lost 9 bases, and 12 bases stayed unmatched. This CDR3 spans 14 amino acids. CDR3 nucleotide sequence: TGTGCCAGCAAGCACGGGGGGACCCTGGGTGAGCAGTTCTTC. Residues: CASKHGGTLGEQFF.

The CDR3, as DNA: TGTGCCAGCAGTCAACAGGGGGCGCAGTTCTTC. This gives the protein CASSQQGAQFF. V usage is TRBV27 and J usage is TRBJ2-1; TRBD1 matches at 9 bases. V dropped 5 bases and J dropped 12; count of bases not matched to a gene: 2. The germline CDR1 and CDR2 sequences are MNHEY and SMNVEV (reference sequence). CDR3 length: 11 amino acids.

There are many counts of this clonotype. The chain is built from TRBV27 and TRBJ2-3; D ambiguous. CDR1 is MNHEY and CDR2 is SMNVEV in the germline V gene (reference sequence). The CDR3 spans 14 residues. V was trimmed by 3 bases and J by 2 bases, leaving 9 bases between them. The CDR3 sequence: CASSLNLPTDTQYF. CDR3 nucleotides: TGTGCCAGCAGTTTGAACCTACCCACAGATACGCAGTATTTT.

The chain links TRBV5-8 to TRBJ1-5; 7 bases are a match to TRBD1. This CDR3 is built from 15 residues. The trim removed 0 bases at V and 11 bases at J, leaving 11 bases unmatched. Germline V gene sequence: CDR1 SGHTS, CDR2 YDEGEE. The CDR3 DNA is TGTGCCAGCAGCTTGGAGGGGGCGCGGGGATCGTCCCAGCATTTT. It encodes CASSLEGARGSSQHF.

The sample holds many counts of this clonotype. The chain employs TRBV7-3 and TRBJ2-1; TRBD2 agrees at 9 bases. CDR3 length equals 17 residues. Germline loops: CDR1 SGHTA, CDR2 FQGTGA. V was pared by 1 base and J by 5 bases, with 9 bases of the junction left unmatched. The CDR3 region is CASSLNRGLAGNNEQFF. The CDR3 DNA sequence: TGTGCCAGCAGCTTAAATAGGGGTCTAGCGGGGAACAATGAGCAGTTCTTC.

This clonotype was observed many times. The chain joins TRBV28 to TRBJ2-5, with a weak D call TRBD2 (5 bases). The CDR3 is 14 residues long. Per germline, CDR1 MDHEN and CDR2 SYDVKM. With 2 bases removed from V and 1 base from J, the gap between germline ends came to 8 bases. The CDR3 is CASSLKRLQETQYF. CDR3 sequence (DNA): TGTGCCAGCAGTTTAAAGCGGCTCCAAGAGACCCAGTACTTC.

A note on this clonotype: One base away lies a much larger clone, so this may be a sequencing read error. The rearrangement uses TRBV6-1 and TRBJ2-5, with D unclear. Germline assignment: CDR1 MNHNS and CDR2 SASEGT. The CDR3 sequence is 14 residues long. The CDR3 loop is CASGERAGQETQYF. The CDR3 DNA follows: TGTGCCAGCGGTGAAAGGGCAGGTCAAGAGACCCAGTACTTC.

This clonotype was counted many times. The chain combines TRBV6-5 with TRBJ1-1; unclear D gene. CDR3 length: 13 residues. From germline, CDR1 is MNHEY and CDR2 SVGAGI. V gave up 0 bases and J gave up 2 bases, with 4 bases separating them. CDR3 coding DNA: TGTGCCAGCAGTTACTCAGCAAACACTGAAGCTTTCTTT. Translating gives CASSYSANTEAFF.

This clonotype was counted a single time. The J gene is TRBJ2-5, the V gene TRBV20-1, with 9 bases that match TRBD2. The CDR3 consists of 15 residues. The V segment lost 6 bases and the J segment 0 bases; nucleotides outside the gene matches: 8. Germline lookup yields CDR1 DFQATT and CDR2 SNEGSKA (reference sequence). CDR3 nucleotides: TGCAGTGCCCCGGCCACTAGCGGGTACCAAGAGACCCAGTACTTC. Translation: CSAPATSGYQETQYF.

The CDR3 coding sequence is TGCGCCAGCAGCTTGGCGACAGACACCGGGGAGCTGTTTTTT. Translation gives CASSLATDTGELFF. The chain carries TRBV5-1 and TRBJ2-2, with D tentatively TRBD1 (5 bases). The germline V gene encodes CDR1 SGHRS and CDR2 YFSETQ. CDR3 size: 14 residues. Trimming pared 0 bases from V and 3 bases from J, leaving 6 bases between.

This clonotype was counted at least ten times. The chain has TRBV3-1 and TRBJ2-3, with no clear D. The germline V and J ends were trimmed by 5 bases and 6 bases, with 6 bases remaining between them. The CDR3 consists of 11 residues. Germline CDR1 LGHDT, CDR2 YNNKEL (reference sequence). The CDR3 bases are TGTGCCAGCAGCGAAACGGATACGCAGTATTTT. This encodes CASSETDTQYF.

Many counts were recorded for this clonotype. The rearrangement uses TRBV27 and TRBJ2-7, with D possibly matching TRBD1 (6 bases). This CDR3 contains 14 residues. V was cut by 2 bases and J by 6 bases, with 14 bases left in between. Germline V lookup: CDR1 MNHEY, CDR2 SMNVEV (reference sequence). The CDR3 region is CASSLASGGLEQYF. CDR3 DNA: TGTGCCAGCAGTTTAGCCTCTGGGGGCCTCGAGCAGTACTTC.

In its sample, this clonotype was seen many times. The gene calls are TRBV18 and TRBJ2-7, with TRBD2 identical over 7 bases. Germline V lookup: CDR1 KGHSH, CDR2 LQKENI. After removal of 3 bases from V and 6 bases from J, the junction contained 5 bases not matched to a gene. This CDR3 comprises 13 residues. The CDR3, as DNA: TGTGCCAGCTCACCCGGACTAGGTGCCGAGCAGTACTTC. Protein product: CASSPGLGAEQYF.

This chain joins TRBV25-1 and TRBJ2-5, with 7 nucleotides matching TRBD1. The CDR3 extends over 15 amino acids. J lost 2 bases, V lost 3 bases, and 6 bases had no gene match. CDR1 is MGHDK and CDR2 is SYGVNS in the germline V gene. The CDR3 DNA reads as TGTGCCAGCAGTGATGCCGGGACAGTACAAGAGACCCAGTACTTC. This translates into CASSDAGTVQETQYF.

This clonotype was found many times. The rearrangement links TRBV27 to TRBJ1-2; D remains unclear. This CDR3 has 13 amino acids. V was clipped by 6 bases and J by 3 bases, with 11 bases between them. From germline, CDR1 is MNHEY and CDR2 SMNVEV (reference sequence). In DNA form, the CDR3 reads TGTGCCAGCAGCCGGACGGACCACTATGGCTACACCTTC. It translates to CASSRTDHYGYTF.

This clonotype has just a few counts. The chain couples TRBV7-9 to TRBJ1-1; D not resolved. The CDR3 has 16 amino acids. V was shortened by 1 base and J by 5 bases, with 17 bases between the two germline ends. Germline loops: CDR1 SEHNR, CDR2 FQNEAQ (reference sequence). CDR3 bases: TGTGCCAGCAGCTTAGGCGGGAGCAGCATACGGACTGAAGCTTTCTTT. Amino acids: CASSLGGSSIRTEAFF.

Worth noting for this clonotype: A read error may explain this, as a much larger clone is one base away. The gene calls are TRBV28 and TRBJ2-3; D is possibly TRBD2 (6 bases). Germline CDR1 is MDHEN and CDR2 is SYDVKM. CDR3 length: 14 amino acids. The germline V and J ends were trimmed by 5 bases and 2 bases, with 11 bases remaining between them. CDR3 in amino acids: CASSAGGITDTQYF. CDR3 coding DNA: TGTGCCAGCAGTGCCGGGGGAATCACAGATACGCAGTATTTT.

A few counts support this clonotype. The V gene is TRBV6-1, the J gene TRBJ2-7; D unclear. Trimming left V 5 bases short and J 9 bases short, with 11 bases between. CDR3 length equals 11 residues. CDR1 is MNHNS, CDR2 SASEGT, per germline. CDR3 DNA sequence: TGTGCCAGCAGTCAAGATTCCCGGCAGTACTTC. Translation: CASSQDSRQYF.